This TCR beta chain was profiled in a study of control samples from healthy donors and cancer patients. Germline loops: CDR1 SGHTA, CDR2 FQGNSA. With 0 bases removed from V and 4 bases from J, the gap between germline ends came to 9 bases. This CDR3 has 14 amino acids. Sequencing was performed with immunoSEQ multiplex PCR; in TCRdb, only in-frame clones are kept and a portion is missing. The sample consists of about 100,000 clones, roughly 84% of them appearing once. Sequencing used blood. The V call is TRBV7-2, the J call TRBJ2-5; the D gene could be TRBD1 or TRBD2 (5 bases each). This TCR came from a woman aged 45 to 65 in good health. In DNA form, the CDR3 reads TGTGCCAGCAGCTTAGCGGGACGGGGAGAGACCCAGTACTTC. Protein: CASSLAGRGETQYF. The complete variable domain, with remaining parts taken from reference TRBV7-2 and TRBJ2-5, reads GAGVSQSPSNKVTEKGKDVELRCDPISGHTALYWYRQSLGQGLEFLIYFQGNSAPDKSGLPSDRFSAERTGGSVSTLTIQRTQQEDSAVYLCASSLAGRGETQYFGPGTRLLVL.